The TCR beta chain under discussion was sequenced for a study of T cells in Graves' hyperthyroidism and ophthalmopathy. Amplified regions were TCR beta CDR3 sequences from RNA transcripts. When the TCR CDR3 underwent first-round RT-PCR, the HTBI primer set was used. TCRdb reprocessed the multiplex PCR reads with MiXCR, giving one entry per CDR3 protein. Here the sample spans around 480,000 distinct CDR3 sequences, approximately 14% being singletons. After removal of 3 bases from V and 6 bases from J, the junction contained 7 bases not matched to a gene. The germline V gene encodes CDR1 SGHDT and CDR2 YYEEEE. The CDR3 is 15 residues long.

The TCR originated in a woman under 30 with Graves' hyperthyroidism. Sequencing was carried out using blood. This sequence joins TRBV5-6 and TRBJ2-2; 8 bases agree with TRBD2. The CDR3 region is CASSSGLVTPGELFF. CDR3 coding DNA: TGTGCCAGCAGCTCGGGACTAGTGACGCCCGGGGAGCTGTTTTTT.